The next 19 T cell receptor beta chains were all read from a single sample in a study of T cell responses to AZD1222 COVID-19 vaccine. Libraries were prepared by immunoSEQ multiplex PCR; TCRdb keeps only in-frame clonotypes and omits some of them. The sample lists some 84,000 clones; approximately 83% were seen once. This sample comprised peripheral blood, obtained 28 days after the second AZD1222 dose. The receptors were gathered from an adult who received the AZD1222 COVID-19 vaccine.

This sequence joins TRBV18 and TRBJ1-6; weak D call: TRBD1 (6 bases). V lost 3 bases and J lost 7, with 19 bases in between. CDR1 and CDR2 from the germline V gene are KGHSH and LQKENI. This CDR3 is built from 17 residues. The CDR3 here is CASSPNTLGQHNSPLHF. The CDR3 nucleotides are TGTGCCAGCTCACCCAATACCCTCGGACAGCACAATTCACCCCTCCACTTT.

V is TRBV30 and J is TRBJ1-5; possible D gene TRBD1, 5 bases. From germline, CDR1 is GTSNPN and CDR2 SVGIG (reference sequence). Trimming pared 2 bases from V and 4 bases from J, leaving 9 bases between. The CDR3 covers 13 residues. In nucleotides, the CDR3 is TGTGCCTGGAGTAACAGGCAGAATCAGCCCCAGCATTTT. Its protein is CAWSNRQNQPQHF.

The V call is TRBV24-1, the J call TRBJ2-1; TRBD2 is a possible D gene (5 bases). The CDR3 spans 15 residues. The V gene lost 8 bases and the J gene lost 4 bases, with 17 bases spanning the gap. The germline CDR1 and CDR2 sequences are KGHDR and SFDVKD. The CDR3 is CATNTKGGFYNEQFF. The CDR3 DNA reads as TGTGCCACCAACACAAAGGGCGGGTTTTACAATGAGCAGTTCTTC.

V gene TRBV7-9 combines with J gene TRBJ1-1; D uncertain. Germline V lookup: CDR1 SEHNR, CDR2 FQNEAQ (reference sequence). Between the trimmed V and J ends, which lost 4 bases and 11 bases, there was a span of 11 bases. This CDR3 region has 11 residues. The CDR3 sequence: CASSWSVEAFF. The CDR3 coding sequence is TGTGCCAGCAGCTGGTCAGTAGAGGCTTTCTTT.

The genes are TRBV6-2 or TRBV6-3 and TRBJ1-2; D gene uncertain. Trimming pared 6 bases from V and 7 bases from J, leaving 12 bases between. Germline loops: CDR1 MNHEY, CDR2 SVGEGT. The CDR3 covers 12 residues. CDR3 bases: TGTGCCAGCAGCACTCAATTGGGTGGCTACACCTTC. Its protein product is CASSTQLGGYTF.

This chain links TRBV4-1 with TRBJ2-2, with no clear D. Deletions cut 0 bases from V and 0 bases from J, with 8 bases between. This CDR3 is 16 amino acids long. Germline CDR1 reads MGHRA; CDR2 reads YSYEKL. This CDR3 is CASSQELLANTGELFF. As DNA, the CDR3 is TGCGCCAGCAGCCAAGAGCTTCTCGCGAACACCGGGGAGCTGTTTTTT.

V and J are TRBV18 and TRBJ1-1; no firm D call. V was trimmed by 2 bases and J by 1 base, leaving 14 bases between them. Germline V gene lookup returns CDR1 KGHSH and CDR2 LQKENI. The CDR3 loop spans 16 amino acids. CDR3 coding DNA: TGTGCCAGCTCACCAAGACCTCCCACCTGGAACACTGAAGCTTTCTTT. Translation gives CASSPRPPTWNTEAFF.

The chain links TRBV6-2 or TRBV6-3 to TRBJ2-7; maybe TRBD1 (6 bases). CDR3 size: 12 residues. CDR1 is MNHEY, CDR2 SVGEGT, per germline. Trimming shortened V by 4 bases and J by 6 bases, and 10 bases separated the two germline ends. CDR3 DNA sequence: TGTGCCAGCAGTTCAACAGGGACCGAGCAGTACGTC. Its translation is CASSSTGTEQYV.

This clone was recorded once. V usage is TRBV7-2 and J usage is TRBJ2-4; 9 nucleotides match TRBD2. Germline lookup yields CDR1 SGHTA and CDR2 FQGNSA. V shed 2 bases, J shed 9 bases, and the junction held 5 bases outside the gene matches. The CDR3 runs 14 residues. The CDR3 here is CASSLSSGTGIQYF. The CDR3 DNA follows: TGTGCCAGCAGCTTATCTAGCGGGACGGGCATTCAGTACTTC.

This chain connects TRBV5-1 to TRBJ1-5; 7 bases are a match to TRBD1. Germline V gives CDR1 SGHRS, CDR2 YFSETQ. The trim removed 0 bases at V and 3 bases at J, leaving 3 bases unmatched. This CDR3 is built from 15 residues. DNA for the CDR3: TGCGCCAGCAGCTTGGGACAGGGTTCCAATCAGCCCCAGCATTTT. Amino acid sequence: CASSLGQGSNQPQHF.

The chain recombines TRBV7-9 with TRBJ1-5; TRBD1 might be the D (5 bases). The CDR3 is 14 amino acids. CDR1 is SEHNR, CDR2 FQNEAQ, per germline (reference sequence). Trimming took 4 bases from V and 6 from J, leaving 13 bases between them. The CDR3 bases are TGTGCCAGCAGCTCAGGGAGGGGTAGTCAGCCCCAGCATTTT. This codes for CASSSGRGSQPQHF.

This chain uses TRBV25-1 with TRBJ1-4; 7 bases align to TRBD1. Germline V gene lookup returns CDR1 MGHDK and CDR2 SYGVNS. This CDR3 spans 15 amino acids. The trim removed 1 base at V and 11 bases at J, leaving 10 bases unmatched. The CDR3 protein is CASSESAGGVGKLFF. The CDR3 DNA is TGTGCCAGCAGTGAATCGGCAGGGGGTGTGGGGAAACTGTTTTTT.

The chain is built from TRBV4-2 and TRBJ2-1; D might be TRBD1 (6 bases). The CDR3 loop spans 16 amino acids. Trimming removed 0 bases at V and 0 bases at J, with 9 bases between. Germline CDR1 is LGHNA and CDR2 is YNFKEQ. CDR3 coding DNA: TGTGCCAGCAGCCAAGATGGGACATCCTCCTACAATGAGCAGTTCTTC. Translated: CASSQDGTSSYNEQFF.

The chain carries TRBV7-9 and TRBJ2-3; TRBD2 is a possible D gene (6 bases). Trimming left V 6 bases short and J 5 bases short, with 18 bases between. Germline loops: CDR1 SEHNR, CDR2 FQNEAQ (reference sequence). The CDR3 runs 15 residues. In DNA, the CDR3 is TGTGCCAGCAGTCCCTCGGAGGGTGGGGGAGATACGCAGTATTTT. Its protein is CASSPSEGGGDTQYF.

The chain links TRBV5-8 to TRBJ1-2, with D uncertain. This CDR3 is built from 15 residues. The germline V gene encodes CDR1 SGHTS and CDR2 YDEGEE. Trimming left V 4 bases short and J 8 bases short, with 21 bases between. As DNA, the CDR3 is TGTGCCAGCAGCCCTATACCGACCCTATTTATAGGCTACACCTTC. Translated, it gives CASSPIPTLFIGYTF.

This sequence joins TRBV5-1 and TRBJ2-7; the D gene is possibly TRBD1 (5 bases). The CDR3 runs 15 residues. Germline-derived CDR1 and CDR2 are SGHRS and YFSETQ. The V and J ends lost 1 base and 2 bases respectively, with 13 bases between them. CDR3 amino acids: CASSLSQGRTYEQYF. The CDR3 DNA sequence: TGCGCCAGCAGCTTGTCCCAGGGCCGAACCTACGAGCAGTACTTC.

CDR3 nucleotides: TGTGCCACTAAGGACGGGAGCTCCTACGAGCAGTACTTC. As protein: CATKDGSSYEQYF. J is TRBJ2-7 and V is TRBV10-3, with TRBD2 as a possible D gene (6 bases). The CDR3 extends over 13 amino acids. Germline V gives CDR1 ENHRY, CDR2 SYGVKD. V shed 10 bases and J shed 0 bases, with 13 bases lying between them.

This clone was seen a single time. The chain combines TRBV11-3 with TRBJ2-1; 8 bases match TRBD2. The ends lost 5 bases at V and 8 bases at J; junction bases unmatched: 11. The CDR3 extends over 15 amino acids. In germline, CDR1 is SGHNT, CDR2 YENEEA. The CDR3 sequence: CASSLTRTSSHEQFF. The CDR3 region has the DNA TGTGCCAGCAGCCTAACCAGGACTAGCAGCCATGAGCAGTTCTTC.

The CDR3 DNA reads TGTGCCAGCTCATATGACAGGTTAGAAACTGAAGCTTTCTTT. It encodes CASSYDRLETEAFF. The chain carries TRBV18 and TRBJ1-1, with TRBD1 as a possible D gene (6 bases). The CDR3 has 14 amino acids. The V gene lost 5 bases and the J gene lost 5 bases, with 15 bases spanning the gap. Germline V gene lookup returns CDR1 KGHSH and CDR2 LQKENI.